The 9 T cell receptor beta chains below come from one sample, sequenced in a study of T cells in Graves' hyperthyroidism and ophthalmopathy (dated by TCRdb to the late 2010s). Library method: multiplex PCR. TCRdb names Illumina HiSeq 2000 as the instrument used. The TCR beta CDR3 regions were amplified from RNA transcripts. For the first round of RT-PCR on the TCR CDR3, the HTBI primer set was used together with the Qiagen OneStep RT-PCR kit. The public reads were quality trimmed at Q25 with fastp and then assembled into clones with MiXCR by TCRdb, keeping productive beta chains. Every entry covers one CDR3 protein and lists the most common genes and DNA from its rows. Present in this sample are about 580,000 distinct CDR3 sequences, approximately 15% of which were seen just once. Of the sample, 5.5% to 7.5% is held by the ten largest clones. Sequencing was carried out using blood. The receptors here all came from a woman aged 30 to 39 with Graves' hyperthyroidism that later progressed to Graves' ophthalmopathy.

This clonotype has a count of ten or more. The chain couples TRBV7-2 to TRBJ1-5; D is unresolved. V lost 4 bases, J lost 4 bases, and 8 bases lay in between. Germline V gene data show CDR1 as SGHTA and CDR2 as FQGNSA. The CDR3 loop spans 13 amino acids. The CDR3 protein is CASSSGRNQPQHF. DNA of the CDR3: TGTGCCAGCAGCTCCGGACGAAATCAGCCCCAGCATTTT. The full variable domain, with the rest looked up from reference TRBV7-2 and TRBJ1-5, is GAGVSQSPSNKVTEKGKDVELRCDPISGHTALYWYRQSLGQGLEFLIYFQGNSAPDKSGLPSDRFSAERTGGSVSTLTIQRTQQEDSAVYLCASSSGRNQPQHFGDGTRLSIL.

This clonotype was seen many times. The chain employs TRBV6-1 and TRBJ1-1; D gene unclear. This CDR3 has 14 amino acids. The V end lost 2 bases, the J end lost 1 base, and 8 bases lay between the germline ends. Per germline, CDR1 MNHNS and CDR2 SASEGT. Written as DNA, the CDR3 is TGTGCCAGCAGTGAATTTCACAGGAACACTGAAGCTTTCTTT. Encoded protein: CASSEFHRNTEAFF.

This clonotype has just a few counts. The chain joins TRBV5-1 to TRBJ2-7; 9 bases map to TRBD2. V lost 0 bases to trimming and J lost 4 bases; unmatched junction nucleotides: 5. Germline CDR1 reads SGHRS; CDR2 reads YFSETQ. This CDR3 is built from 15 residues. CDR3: CASSLDPSGNYEQYF. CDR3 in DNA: TGCGCCAGCAGCTTGGATCCTAGCGGGAATTACGAGCAGTACTTC.

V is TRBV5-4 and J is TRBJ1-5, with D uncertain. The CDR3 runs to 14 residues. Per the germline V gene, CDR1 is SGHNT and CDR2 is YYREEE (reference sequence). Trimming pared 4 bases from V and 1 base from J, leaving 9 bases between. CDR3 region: CASSRPGSNQPQHF. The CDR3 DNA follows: TGTGCCAGCAGCCGCCCGGGGAGCAATCAGCCCCAGCATTTT.

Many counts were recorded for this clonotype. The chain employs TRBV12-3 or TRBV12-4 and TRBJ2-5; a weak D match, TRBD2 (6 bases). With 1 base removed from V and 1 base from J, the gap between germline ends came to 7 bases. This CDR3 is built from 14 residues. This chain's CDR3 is CASSLGTTQETQYF. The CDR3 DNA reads TGTGCCAGCAGTTTAGGGACTACCCAAGAGACCCAGTACTTC.

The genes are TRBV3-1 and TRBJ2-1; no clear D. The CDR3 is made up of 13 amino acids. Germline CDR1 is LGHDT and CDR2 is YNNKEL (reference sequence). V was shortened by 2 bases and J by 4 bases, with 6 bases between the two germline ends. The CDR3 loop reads CASSQNFYNEQFF. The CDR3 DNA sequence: TGTGCCAGCAGCCAAAATTTTTACAATGAGCAGTTCTTC.

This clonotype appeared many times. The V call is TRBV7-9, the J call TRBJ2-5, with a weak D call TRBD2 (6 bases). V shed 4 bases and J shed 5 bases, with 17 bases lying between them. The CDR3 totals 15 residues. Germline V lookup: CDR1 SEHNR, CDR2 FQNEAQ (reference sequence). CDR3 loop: CASSSGQHGGETQYF. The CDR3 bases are TGTGCCAGCAGCTCAGGGCAACATGGAGGGGAGACCCAGTACTTC.

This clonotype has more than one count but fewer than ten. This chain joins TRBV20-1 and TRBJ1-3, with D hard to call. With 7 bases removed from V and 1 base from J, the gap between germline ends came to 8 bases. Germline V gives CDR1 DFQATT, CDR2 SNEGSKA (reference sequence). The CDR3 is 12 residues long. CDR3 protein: CSVHGSGNTIYF. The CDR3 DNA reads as TGCAGTGTCCACGGGTCTGGAAACACCATATATTTT.

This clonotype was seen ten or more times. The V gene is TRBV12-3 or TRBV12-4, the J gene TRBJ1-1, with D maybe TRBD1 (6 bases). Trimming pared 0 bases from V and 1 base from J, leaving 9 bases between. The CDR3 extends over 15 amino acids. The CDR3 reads CASSLAGQKNTEAFF. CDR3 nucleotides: TGTGCCAGCAGTTTAGCGGGACAAAAGAACACTGAAGCTTTCTTT.